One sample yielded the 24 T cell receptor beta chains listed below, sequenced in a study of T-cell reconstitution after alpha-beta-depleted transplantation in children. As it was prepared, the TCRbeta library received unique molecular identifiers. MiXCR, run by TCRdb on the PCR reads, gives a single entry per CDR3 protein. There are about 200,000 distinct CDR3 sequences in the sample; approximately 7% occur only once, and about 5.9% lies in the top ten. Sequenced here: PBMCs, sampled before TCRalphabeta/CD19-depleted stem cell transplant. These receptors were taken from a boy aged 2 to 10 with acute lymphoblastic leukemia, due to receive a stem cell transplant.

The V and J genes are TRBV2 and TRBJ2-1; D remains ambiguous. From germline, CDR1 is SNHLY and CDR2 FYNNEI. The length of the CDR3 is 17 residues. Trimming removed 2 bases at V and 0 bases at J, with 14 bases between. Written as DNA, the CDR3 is TGTGCCAGCAGTGAACTTCCCCCGGTGAGCTCCTACAATGAGCAGTTCTTC. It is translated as CASSELPPVSSYNEQFF.

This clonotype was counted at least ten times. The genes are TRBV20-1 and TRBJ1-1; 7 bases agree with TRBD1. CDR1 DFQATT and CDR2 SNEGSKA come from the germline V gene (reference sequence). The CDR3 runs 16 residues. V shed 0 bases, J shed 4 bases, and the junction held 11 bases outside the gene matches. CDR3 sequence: CSARDPQGWGFTEAFF. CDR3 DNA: TGCAGTGCTAGAGATCCACAGGGGTGGGGTTTCACTGAAGCTTTCTTT.

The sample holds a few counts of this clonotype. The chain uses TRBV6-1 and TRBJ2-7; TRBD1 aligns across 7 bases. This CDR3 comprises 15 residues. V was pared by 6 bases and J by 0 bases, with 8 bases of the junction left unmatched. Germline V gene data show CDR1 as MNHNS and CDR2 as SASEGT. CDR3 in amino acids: CASRLGQSASYEQYF. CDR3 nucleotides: TGTGCCAGCAGATTGGGACAGAGTGCCTCCTACGAGCAGTACTTC.

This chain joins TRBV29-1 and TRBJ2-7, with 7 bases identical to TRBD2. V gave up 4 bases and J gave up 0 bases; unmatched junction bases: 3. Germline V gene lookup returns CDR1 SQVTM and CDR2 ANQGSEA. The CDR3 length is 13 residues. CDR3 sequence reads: CSVGAGDSYEQYF. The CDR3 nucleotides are TGCAGCGTTGGGGCGGGGGACTCCTACGAGCAGTACTTC.

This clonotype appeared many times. The CDR3 DNA follows: TGTGCCAGCAGCTTAGGTCCTAGCGGAGGGAATGAGCAGTTCTTC. Protein: CASSLGPSGGNEQFF. The rearrangement uses TRBV7-2 and TRBJ2-1; 7 nucleotides agree with TRBD2. The V segment lost 1 base and the J segment 7 bases; nucleotides outside the gene matches: 7. The CDR3 spans 15 residues. Per germline, CDR1 SGHTA and CDR2 FQGNSA.

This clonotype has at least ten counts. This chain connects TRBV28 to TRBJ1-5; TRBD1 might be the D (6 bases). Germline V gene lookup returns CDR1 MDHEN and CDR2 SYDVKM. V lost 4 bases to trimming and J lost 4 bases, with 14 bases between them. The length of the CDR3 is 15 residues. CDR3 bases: TGTGCCAGCAGTTCCACAGGGCAAGAAAATCAGCCCCAGCATTTT. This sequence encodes CASSSTGQENQPQHF.

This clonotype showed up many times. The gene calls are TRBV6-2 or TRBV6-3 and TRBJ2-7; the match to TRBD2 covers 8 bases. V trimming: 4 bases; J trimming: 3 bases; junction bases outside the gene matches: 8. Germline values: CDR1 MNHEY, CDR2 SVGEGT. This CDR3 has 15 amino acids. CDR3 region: CASSLPASGLYEQYF. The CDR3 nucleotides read TGTGCCAGCAGTTTACCGGCTAGCGGGCTCTACGAGCAGTACTTC.

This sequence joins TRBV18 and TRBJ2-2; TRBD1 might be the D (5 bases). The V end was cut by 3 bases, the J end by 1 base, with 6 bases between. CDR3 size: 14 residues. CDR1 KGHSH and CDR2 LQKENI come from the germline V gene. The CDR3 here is CASSPQGNTGELFF. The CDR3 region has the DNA TGTGCCAGCTCACCCCAGGGGAACACCGGGGAGCTGTTTTTT.

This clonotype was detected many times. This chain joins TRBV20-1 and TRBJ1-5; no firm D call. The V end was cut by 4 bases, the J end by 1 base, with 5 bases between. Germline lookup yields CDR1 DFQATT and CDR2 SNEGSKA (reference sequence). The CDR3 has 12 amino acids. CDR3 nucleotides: TGCAGTGCTAAAACCAGCAATCAGCCCCAGCATTTT. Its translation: CSAKTSNQPQHF.

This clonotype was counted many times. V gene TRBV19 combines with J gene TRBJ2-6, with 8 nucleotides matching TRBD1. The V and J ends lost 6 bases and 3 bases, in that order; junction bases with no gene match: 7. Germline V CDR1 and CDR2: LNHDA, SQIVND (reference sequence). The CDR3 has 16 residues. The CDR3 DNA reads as TGTGCCAGTAGAGGACAGGGAGGTTTTGGGGCCAACGTCCTGACTTTC. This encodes CASRGQGGFGANVLTF.

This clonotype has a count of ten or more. The CDR3 here is CASSYRGGQPQHF. The CDR3 nucleotides read TGTGCCAGCAGTTACAGGGGCGGGCAGCCCCAGCATTTT. The genes are TRBV7-2 and TRBJ1-5; 7 nucleotides line up with TRBD1. V lost 6 bases, J lost 7 bases, and 6 bases stayed unmatched. Germline V gene lookup returns CDR1 SGHTA and CDR2 FQGNSA. This CDR3 comprises 13 residues.

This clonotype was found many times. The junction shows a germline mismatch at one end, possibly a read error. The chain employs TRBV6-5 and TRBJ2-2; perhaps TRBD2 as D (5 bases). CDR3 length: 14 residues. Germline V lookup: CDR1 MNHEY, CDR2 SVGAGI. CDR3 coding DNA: TGTGCCAGCAGTTACTCGACTCTCACCGGGGAGATGTTTTTT. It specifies CASSYSTLTGEMFF.

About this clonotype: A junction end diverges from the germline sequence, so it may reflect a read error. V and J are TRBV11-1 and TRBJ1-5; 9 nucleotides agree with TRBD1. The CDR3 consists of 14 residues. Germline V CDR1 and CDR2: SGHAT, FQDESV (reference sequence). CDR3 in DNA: TGTGCCATCAGCTTAGGACAGGGGAATCAGCCCCAGCATTTT. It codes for CAISLGQGNQPQHF.

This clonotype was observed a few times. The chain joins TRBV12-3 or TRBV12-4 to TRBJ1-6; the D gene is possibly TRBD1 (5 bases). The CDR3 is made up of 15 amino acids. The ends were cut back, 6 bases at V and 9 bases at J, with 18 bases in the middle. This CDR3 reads CASSPRGGGGSPLHF. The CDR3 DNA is TGTGCCAGCAGCCCCCGGGGCGGGGGGGGTTCACCCCTCCACTTT.

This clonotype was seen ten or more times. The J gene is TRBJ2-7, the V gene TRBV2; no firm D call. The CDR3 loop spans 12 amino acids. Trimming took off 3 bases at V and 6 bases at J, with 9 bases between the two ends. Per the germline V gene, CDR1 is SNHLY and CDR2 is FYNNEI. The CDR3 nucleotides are TGTGCCAGCAGTGATGGCCCCGGCGAGCAGTACTTC. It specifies CASSDGPGEQYF.

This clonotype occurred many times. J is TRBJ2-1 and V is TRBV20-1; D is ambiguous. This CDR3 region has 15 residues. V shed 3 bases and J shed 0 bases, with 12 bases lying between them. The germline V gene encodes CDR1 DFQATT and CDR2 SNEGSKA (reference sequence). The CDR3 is CSASSYRSSYNEQFF. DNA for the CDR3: TGCAGTGCTAGTTCCTACAGATCCTCCTACAATGAGCAGTTCTTC.

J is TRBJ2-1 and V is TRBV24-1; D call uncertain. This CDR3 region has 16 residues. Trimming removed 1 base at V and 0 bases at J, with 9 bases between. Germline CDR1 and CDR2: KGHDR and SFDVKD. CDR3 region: CATSDFGGVSYNEQFF. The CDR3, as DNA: TGTGCCACCAGTGATTTTGGCGGAGTCTCCTACAATGAGCAGTTCTTC.

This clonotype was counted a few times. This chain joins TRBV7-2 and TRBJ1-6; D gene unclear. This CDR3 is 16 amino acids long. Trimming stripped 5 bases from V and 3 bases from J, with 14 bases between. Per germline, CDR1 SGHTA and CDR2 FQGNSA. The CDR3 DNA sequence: TGTGCCAGCAGCACCCGTGTGACTGGCTATAATTCACCCCTCCACTTT. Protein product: CASSTRVTGYNSPLHF.

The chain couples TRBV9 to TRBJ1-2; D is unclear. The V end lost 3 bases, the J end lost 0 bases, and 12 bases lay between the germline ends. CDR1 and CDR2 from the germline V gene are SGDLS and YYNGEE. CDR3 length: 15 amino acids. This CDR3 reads CASSETPAANYGYTF. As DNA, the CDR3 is TGTGCCAGCAGCGAGACACCAGCAGCTAACTATGGCTACACCTTC. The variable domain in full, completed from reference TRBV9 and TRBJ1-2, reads DSGVTQTPKHLITATGQRVTLRCSPRSGDLSVYWYQQSLDQGLQFLIQYYNGEERAKGNILERFSAQQFPDLHSELNLSSLELGDSALYFCASSETPAANYGYTFGSGTRLTVV.

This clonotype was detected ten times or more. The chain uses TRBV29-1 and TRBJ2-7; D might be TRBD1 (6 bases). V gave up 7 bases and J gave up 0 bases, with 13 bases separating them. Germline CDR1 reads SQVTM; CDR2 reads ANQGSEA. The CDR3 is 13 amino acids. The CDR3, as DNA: TGCAGCGCCAGACAGGACCTCTCCTACGAGCAGTACTTC. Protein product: CSARQDLSYEQYF.

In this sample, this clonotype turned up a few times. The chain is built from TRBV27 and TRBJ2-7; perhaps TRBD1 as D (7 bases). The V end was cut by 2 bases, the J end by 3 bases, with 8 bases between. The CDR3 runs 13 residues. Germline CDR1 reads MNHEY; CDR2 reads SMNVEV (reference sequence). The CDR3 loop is CASSLQGGYEQYF. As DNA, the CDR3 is TGTGCCAGCAGTTTACAGGGGGGCTACGAGCAGTACTTC.

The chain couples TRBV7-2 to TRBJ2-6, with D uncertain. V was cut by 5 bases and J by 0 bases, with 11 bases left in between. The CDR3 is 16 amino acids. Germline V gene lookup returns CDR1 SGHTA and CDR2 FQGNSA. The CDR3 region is CASSLMGNSGANVLTF. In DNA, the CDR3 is TGTGCCAGCAGCCTAATGGGTAACTCTGGGGCCAACGTCCTGACTTTC.

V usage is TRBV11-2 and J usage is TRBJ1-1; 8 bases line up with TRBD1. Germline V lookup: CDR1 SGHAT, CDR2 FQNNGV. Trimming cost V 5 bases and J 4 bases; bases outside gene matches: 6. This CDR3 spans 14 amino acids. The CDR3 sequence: CASSKTGVGTEAFF. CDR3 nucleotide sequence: TGTGCCAGCAGCAAGACAGGGGTAGGCACTGAAGCTTTCTTT. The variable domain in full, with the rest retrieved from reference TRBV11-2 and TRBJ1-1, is EAGVAQSPRYKIIEKRQSVAFWCNPISGHATLYWYQQILGQGPKLLIQFQNNGVVDDSQLPKDRFSAERLKGVDSTLKIQPAKLEDSAVYLCASSKTGVGTEAFFGQGTRLTVV.

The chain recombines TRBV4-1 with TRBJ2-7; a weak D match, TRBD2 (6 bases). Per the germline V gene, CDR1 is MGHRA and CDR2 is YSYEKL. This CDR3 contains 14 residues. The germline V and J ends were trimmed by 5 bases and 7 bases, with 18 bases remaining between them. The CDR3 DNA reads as TGCGCCAGCAGCTTCCGGGAGCTAACCGGGGAGCAGTACTTC. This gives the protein CASSFRELTGEQYF.